Below are 29 T cell receptor beta chains sequenced from a single sample in a study of blood T cell repertoires in COVID-19. Data came from immunoSEQ multiplex PCR; TCRdb stores just in-frame clones and leaves some out. The sample comprises around 94,000 clones, about 90% of which are singletons, and under 2.5% rests with the top ten. Specimen: peripheral blood. These receptors were obtained from a man aged 50-59 years with active COVID-19.

The J gene is TRBJ1-1, the V gene TRBV14; D may be TRBD1 (6 bases). The CDR3 has 13 residues. Trimming cost V 1 base and J 8 bases, with 11 bases left between them. Germline CDR1 reads SGHDN; CDR2 reads FVKESK. The CDR3, as DNA: TGTGCCAGCAGCCAAGGGACAGTACTAGAAGCTTTCTTT. It encodes CASSQGTVLEAFF.

V and J are TRBV3-1 (or the pseudogene TRBV3-2) and TRBJ2-7, with 8 bases lining up with TRBD2. The ends lost 4 bases at V and 2 bases at J; junction bases unmatched: 7. The CDR3 is 15 amino acids. CDR1 and CDR2 (germline): LGHDT, YNNKEL (reference sequence). CDR3 sequence (DNA): TGTGCCAGCAGCCTTAGCGGGGACCCGACCTACGAGCAGTACTTC. This codes for CASSLSGDPTYEQYF.

This clone was observed once. The V gene is TRBV10-1, the J gene TRBJ2-3; a possible D gene is TRBD2 (6 bases). This CDR3 has 14 residues. V was clipped by 10 bases and J by 4 bases, with 18 bases between them. Germline lookup yields CDR1 WNHNN and CDR2 SYGVQD (reference sequence). This CDR3 is CANLLRDAPDTQYF. CDR3 bases: TGCGCCAACCTTCTGCGGGATGCCCCAGATACGCAGTATTTT.

This clone was seen just once. The chain combines TRBV3-1 (or the pseudogene TRBV3-2) with TRBJ1-2; 10 nucleotides match TRBD1. Germline loops: CDR1 LGHDT, CDR2 YNNKEL (reference sequence). CDR3 size: 14 residues. V was clipped by 2 bases and J by 7 bases; unmatched bases: 4. CDR3 in amino acids: CASSQRGQGTGYTF. CDR3 DNA: TGTGCCAGCAGCCAAAGGGGACAGGGGACTGGCTACACCTTC.

The chain joins TRBV4-3 to TRBJ2-3, with a weak D call TRBD2 (6 bases). The germline V and J ends were trimmed by 0 bases and 7 bases, with 14 bases remaining between them. The CDR3 consists of 15 residues. Germline values: CDR1 LGHNA, CDR2 YSLEER. The chain's CDR3 is CASSQDRRGQNTQYF. For the CDR3, the DNA is TGCGCCAGCAGCCAAGATCGGCGGGGTCAGAATACGCAGTATTTT.

This clone was counted a single time. This chain uses TRBV6-2 or TRBV6-3 with TRBJ2-3; 10 positions agree with TRBD2. This CDR3 contains 17 residues. Germline V CDR1 and CDR2: MNHEY, SVGEGT. The V and J ends lost 2 bases and 2 bases, in that order; junction bases with no gene match: 7. CDR3 protein: CASSYPTSGETTDTQYF. CDR3 nucleotide sequence: TGTGCCAGCAGTTACCCTACTAGCGGGGAGACCACAGATACGCAGTATTTT.

This sequence joins TRBV2 and TRBJ1-1; D might be TRBD1 (6 bases). From germline, CDR1 is SNHLY and CDR2 FYNNEI. The CDR3 loop spans 13 amino acids. Trimming took off 10 bases at V and 4 bases at J, with 16 bases between the two ends. CDR3 region: CANLNRDPTEAFF. The DNA for the CDR3 is TGTGCCAACCTGAACAGGGATCCCACTGAAGCTTTCTTT.

CDR3 bases: TGCGCCAGCAGCTTGGCCATGGCAGGGCCAAATGAAAAACTGTTTTTT. This translates into CASSLAMAGPNEKLFF. This chain connects TRBV5-1 to TRBJ1-4; TRBD1 is a possible D gene (5 bases). Trimming removed 0 bases at V and 5 bases at J, with 14 bases between. The CDR3 covers 16 residues. The V gene's germline CDR1 is SGHRS and CDR2 YFSETQ.

This chain connects TRBV21-1 to TRBJ2-2; the table assigns TRBD2, which was not confirmed against the DNA. TRBV21-1 is given as a pseudogene. The CDR3 totals 15 residues. In nucleotides, the CDR3 is TGTGCCAGCAGCAAGTACGGAGGGGAGGGAGTGGAGCTGTTTTTT. It is translated as CASSKYGGEGVELFF.

The V and J genes are TRBV14 and TRBJ2-3, with 7 bases aligning to TRBD1. Losses at the gene ends were 0 bases for V and 5 bases for J; bases not matched to a gene: 8. This CDR3 region has 16 residues. CDR1 SGHDN and CDR2 FVKESK come from the germline V gene. The CDR3 DNA follows: TGTGCCAGCAGCCAAGAGAGGGGGCAGTTACAAGATACGCAGTATTTT. Amino acids: CASSQERGQLQDTQYF.

The chain carries TRBV6-5 and TRBJ1-1; weak D call: TRBD1 (6 bases). Trimming took off 7 bases at V and 1 base at J, with 13 bases between the two ends. The V gene's germline CDR1 is MNHEY and CDR2 SVGAGI. The CDR3 contains 14 residues. CDR3 DNA sequence: TGTGCCAGCACCCACCCACAGGGGAACACTGAAGCTTTCTTT. Protein: CASTHPQGNTEAFF.

The V and J genes are TRBV18 and TRBJ2-5, with 11 bases lining up with TRBD2. The germline CDR1 and CDR2 sequences are KGHSH and LQKENI. V dropped 5 bases and J dropped 3; count of bases not matched to a gene: 2. The CDR3 runs 14 residues. The CDR3 region is CASSLLAGEETQYF. The CDR3 DNA reads as TGTGCCAGCTCATTACTAGCGGGGGAAGAGACCCAGTACTTC.

This chain links TRBV5-6 with TRBJ2-1, with 13 bases aligning to TRBD2. CDR3 length: 17 residues. Germline V lookup: CDR1 SGHDT, CDR2 YYEEEE. V shed 1 base and J 9 bases; nucleotides not matched to a gene: 10. The CDR3 is CASSLWRSTSGGSEQFF. The CDR3 nucleotides are TGTGCCAGCAGCTTGTGGCGGTCGACTAGCGGGGGGAGTGAGCAGTTCTTC.

V and J are TRBV7-3 and TRBJ2-1; D might be TRBD2 (5 bases). V was clipped by 6 bases and J by 0 bases, with 12 bases between them. The germline V gene has CDR1 SGHTA and CDR2 FQGTGA. The CDR3 runs 15 residues. CDR3 protein: CASRSGSSSYNEQFF. The CDR3 DNA is TGTGCCAGCAGGTCGGGGTCCAGCTCCTACAATGAGCAGTTCTTC.

The V and J genes are TRBV6-2 or TRBV6-3 and TRBJ2-5, with D perhaps TRBD1 (6 bases). The V end was cut by 6 bases, the J end by 1 base, with 18 bases between. This CDR3 is 16 amino acids long. CDR1 and CDR2 from the germline V gene are MNHEY and SVGEGT. CDR3: CASSTSQGYGQETQYF. CDR3 nucleotide sequence: TGTGCCAGCAGCACCAGTCAGGGGTATGGCCAAGAGACCCAGTACTTC.

This clone was recorded only once. The chain carries TRBV5-6 and TRBJ1-2; D is uncertain. The CDR3 runs to 12 residues. V was trimmed by 0 bases and J by 5 bases, leaving 5 bases between them. Per germline, CDR1 SGHDT and CDR2 YYEEEE. For the CDR3, the DNA is TGTGCCAGCAGCTTGGCGGGGTATGGCTACACCTTC. Its translation: CASSLAGYGYTF.

The chain has TRBV30 and TRBJ1-2; 8 nucleotides match TRBD1. Per the germline V gene, CDR1 is GTSNPN and CDR2 is SVGIG (reference sequence). This CDR3 has 14 residues. V gave up 1 base and J gave up 6 bases; unmatched junction bases: 7. DNA of the CDR3: TGTGCCTGGAGTGGCCTAACAGGGGGTAATGGCTACACCTTC. This codes for CAWSGLTGGNGYTF.

V gene TRBV9 combines with J gene TRBJ2-2; 11 bases are a match to TRBD2. V was clipped by 0 bases and J by 5 bases; unmatched bases: 12. The CDR3 is 19 residues long. The V gene's germline CDR1 is SGDLS and CDR2 YYNGEE. The CDR3 sequence is CASSVADPVRLAGTGELFF. CDR3 sequence (DNA): TGTGCCAGCAGCGTAGCAGATCCCGTCAGACTAGCGGGGACCGGGGAGCTGTTTTTT.

CDR3 in DNA: TGTGCCTGGAGTTTCCAGGGGTATGAGACCCAGTACTTC. It translates to CAWSFQGYETQYF. V and J are TRBV30 and TRBJ2-5; TRBD1 is a possible D gene (6 bases). The V gene lost 2 bases and the J gene lost 5 bases, with 12 bases spanning the gap. The CDR3 contains 13 residues. Germline loops: CDR1 GTSNPN, CDR2 SVGIG (reference sequence).

This clone was counted a single time. The rearrangement joins TRBV5-5 to TRBJ2-6; TRBD2 matches at 7 bases. Germline CDR1 is SGHKS and CDR2 is YYEKEE (reference sequence). Trimming removed 3 bases from V and 3 bases from J; junction bases left unmatched: 12. This CDR3 contains 18 residues. CDR3 residues: CASSWDLSGAGGANVLTF. The CDR3 nucleotides are TGTGCCAGCAGCTGGGATTTGAGCGGGGCGGGTGGGGCCAACGTCCTGACTTTC.

This clone was seen a handful of times. V is TRBV5-1 and J is TRBJ1-1; D is unresolved. V lost 7 bases and J 1 base, leaving 11 bases between the germline ends. CDR3 length: 13 amino acids. The germline CDR1 and CDR2 sequences are SGHRS and YFSETQ. CDR3 loop: CASRFPGNTEAFF. CDR3 DNA sequence: TGCGCCAGCCGTTTCCCCGGGAACACTGAAGCTTTCTTT. The variable domain in full, with the rest retrieved from reference TRBV5-1 and TRBJ1-1, is KAGVTQTPRYLIKTRGQQVTLSCSPISGHRSVSWYQQTPGQGLQFLFEYFSETQRNKGNFPGRFSGRQFSNSRSEMNVSTLELGDSALYLCASRFPGNTEAFFGQGTRLTVV.

This sequence joins TRBV18 and TRBJ1-2, with TRBD1 as a possible D gene (6 bases). Germline CDR1 reads KGHSH; CDR2 reads LQKENI. There are 14 residues in the CDR3. Trimming removed 6 bases at V and 0 bases at J, with 11 bases between. The CDR3 is CASSGDTPNYGYTF. The CDR3 bases are TGTGCCAGCTCCGGGGACACTCCTAACTATGGCTACACCTTC.

The rearrangement uses TRBV7-9 and TRBJ2-5, with 8 bases lining up with TRBD1. The CDR3 length is 14 residues. Trimming took 5 bases from V and 1 from J; bases not matched to a gene: 3. Per germline, CDR1 SEHNR and CDR2 FQNEAQ (reference sequence). The CDR3 spells CASSQDRAQETQYF. The CDR3 region has the DNA TGTGCCAGCAGCCAGGACAGGGCCCAAGAGACCCAGTACTTC.

The gene calls are TRBV5-5 and TRBJ1-1, with 7 bases lining up with TRBD1. The CDR3 sequence is 14 residues long. The germline CDR1 and CDR2 sequences are SGHKS and YYEKEE (reference sequence). Germline trimming cut 2 bases from V and 4 bases from J; bases unmatched to any gene: 5. The CDR3 DNA follows: TGTGCCAGCAGCTTCCCACAGGGGTTCACTGAAGCTTTCTTT. Its protein product is CASSFPQGFTEAFF.

DNA for the CDR3: TGTGCCAGCAGCGCTACATGGACAGACTCTGGAAACACCATATATTTT. It is translated as CASSATWTDSGNTIYF. This chain uses TRBV7-2 with TRBJ1-3; a possible D gene is TRBD1 (6 bases). Germline CDR1 is SGHTA and CDR2 is FQGNSA. The CDR3 is made up of 16 amino acids. Trimming shortened V by 5 bases and J by 0 bases, and 14 bases separated the two germline ends. Drawing the rest from reference TRBV7-2 and TRBJ1-3, the complete variable domain is GAGVSQSPSNKVTEKGKDVELRCDPISGHTALYWYRQSLGQGLEFLIYFQGNSAPDKSGLPSDRFSAERTGGSVSTLTIQRTQQEDSAVYLCASSATWTDSGNTIYFGEGSWLTVV.

The chain combines TRBV11-3 with TRBJ2-7; perhaps TRBD2 as D (5 bases). The CDR3 consists of 14 residues. Per the germline V gene, CDR1 is SGHNT and CDR2 is YENEEA. V was clipped by 2 bases and J by 2 bases, with 10 bases between them. The CDR3 reads CASSLTGSTYEQYF. The CDR3 coding sequence is TGTGCCAGCAGCTTAACGGGGTCAACCTACGAGCAGTACTTC.

The chain combines TRBV28 with TRBJ2-1, with D perhaps matching TRBD2 (6 bases). CDR1 MDHEN and CDR2 SYDVKM come from the germline V gene. The CDR3 spans 13 residues. V lost 5 bases to trimming and J lost 9 bases, with 14 bases between them. CDR3 nucleotides: TGTGCCAGCAGTCCCGGGGGACGCAGTGAGCAGTTCTTC. This sequence encodes CASSPGGRSEQFF.

This clone was seen only a few times. The rearrangement joins TRBV21-1 to TRBJ1-1. TRBV21-1 is shown as a pseudogene. The CDR3 has 15 amino acids. CDR3 nucleotides: TGTGCCAGCAGCAACCATCGGGAGGGCAACACTGAAGCTTTCTTT. Protein sequence: CASSNHREGNTEAFF.

This sequence joins TRBV12-3 or TRBV12-4 and TRBJ2-7; no clear D gene. V lost 10 bases and J 2 bases, leaving 12 bases between the germline ends. This CDR3 has 12 amino acids. In DNA form, the CDR3 reads TGTGCCACCGGTAACTCCCCCTACGAGCAGTACTTC. Encoded protein: CATGNSPYEQYF.